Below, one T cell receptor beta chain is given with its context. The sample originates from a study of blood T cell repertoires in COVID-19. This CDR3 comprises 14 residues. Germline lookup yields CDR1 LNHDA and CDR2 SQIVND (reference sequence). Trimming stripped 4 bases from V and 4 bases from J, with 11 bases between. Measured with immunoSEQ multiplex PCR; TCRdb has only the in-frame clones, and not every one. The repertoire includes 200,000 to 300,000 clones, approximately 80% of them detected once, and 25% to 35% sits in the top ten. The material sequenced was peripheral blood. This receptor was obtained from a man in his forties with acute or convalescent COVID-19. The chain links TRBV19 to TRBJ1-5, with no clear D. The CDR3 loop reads CASSTREGNQPQHF. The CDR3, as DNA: TGTGCCAGTAGTACTCGGGAGGGTAATCAGCCCCAGCATTTT.